These T cell receptor beta chains were read from a single sample in a study of naive and memory T cell subsets. TCRdb recomputed calls from the UMI-ligation and nested PCR reads with MiXCR, one row per CDR3 protein. This table holds about 18,000 distinct CDR3 sequences, roughly 9.8% found once. Sequenced material: skin, taken from a tuberculin skin test site. All receptors derive from an adult in good health. Each CDR3 is given with its conserved first and last residue. D genes are given only for firm matches. Clone size appears in some rows only: once, few, many, or a class for an expanded clone.

cdr3_length: 14
v_call: TRBV6-2/TRBV6-3
j_call: TRBJ2-1
clone_size: few
d_call: TRBD1
cdr3_nt: TGTGCCAGCAGTTGGGACAGCTCCTACAATGAGCAGTTCTTC
cdr3_aa: CASSWDSSYNEQFF

cdr3_length: 15
v_call: TRBV10-2
j_call: TRBJ1-5
clone_size: few
d_call: NA
cdr3_nt: TGCGCCAGCAGATCGAGTAGGAGCGGTGATCAGCCCCAGCATTTT
cdr3_aa: CASRSSRSGDQPQHF

cdr3_length: 16
v_call: TRBV27
j_call: TRBJ1-6
clone_size: few
d_call: NA
cdr3_nt: TGTGCCAGCAGTAACCGGTGGGCAGGTTATAATTCACCCCTCCACTTT
cdr3_aa: CASSNRWAGYNSPLHF

cdr3_length: 17
v_call: TRBV29-1
j_call: TRBJ2-3
clone_size: medium-sized
d_call: TRBD2
cdr3_nt: TGCAGCGTTGAAGTCCTAGCGGAGGAAACTAGCACAGATACGCAGTATTTT
cdr3_aa: CSVEVLAEETSTDTQYF

cdr3_length: 16
v_call: TRBV5-1
j_call: TRBJ1-1
clone_size: medium-sized
d_call: TRBD1
cdr3_nt: TGCGCCAGCAGCTTGAGGGCAGGGGGTATGAACACTGAAGCTTTCTTT
cdr3_aa: CASSLRAGGMNTEAFF

cdr3_length: 15
v_call: TRBV4-1
j_call: TRBJ1-5
clone_size: few
d_call: TRBD1
cdr3_nt: TGCGCCAGCAGCCAAATGGGACAGGGCAATCAGCCCCAGCATTTT
cdr3_aa: CASSQMGQGNQPQHF

cdr3_length: 18
v_call: TRBV15
j_call: TRBJ2-3
clone_size: NA
d_call: TRBD2
cdr3_nt: TGTGCCACCAGCAGAGATGGGCTAGCGGGAAGGGTATCAGATACGCAGTATTTT
cdr3_aa: CATSRDGLAGRVSDTQYF

cdr3_length: 18
v_call: TRBV4-3
j_call: TRBJ2-3
clone_size: medium-sized
d_call: NA
cdr3_nt: TGCGCCAGCAGCCAAGATACCGCGACAGGATCAGCGGTGAATACGCAGTATTTT
cdr3_aa: CASSQDTATGSAVNTQYF

cdr3_length: 13
v_call: TRBV12-3/TRBV12-4
j_call: TRBJ2-7
clone_size: medium-sized
d_call: TRBD2
cdr3_nt: TGTGCCAGCAGTTTACCGGGAGGGGACGAGCAGTACTTC
cdr3_aa: CASSLPGGDEQYF

cdr3_length: 12
v_call: TRBV5-8
j_call: TRBJ2-7
clone_size: medium-sized
d_call: NA
cdr3_nt: TGTGCCAGCAGCTCAGGGGCGGTGTGGCAGTACTTC
cdr3_aa: CASSSGAVWQYF

cdr3_length: 16
v_call: TRBV5-1
j_call: TRBJ2-1
clone_size: few
d_call: NA
cdr3_nt: TGCGCCAGCAGCTTGGCCGCCGGGATCACCTACAATGAGCAGTTCTTC
cdr3_aa: CASSLAAGITYNEQFF

cdr3_length: 14
v_call: TRBV12-3/TRBV12-4
j_call: TRBJ1-1
clone_size: few
d_call: TRBD1
cdr3_nt: TGTGCCAGCAGTTTTCCGTCGGACAGGCTTGAAGCTTTCTTT
cdr3_aa: CASSFPSDRLEAFF

cdr3_length: 16
v_call: TRBV7-2
j_call: TRBJ2-3
clone_size: few
d_call: NA
cdr3_nt: TGTGCCAGCAGCTGGGGGTTGGGCCCCCACACAGATACGCAGTATTTT
cdr3_aa: CASSWGLGPHTDTQYF

cdr3_length: 15
v_call: TRBV4-3
j_call: TRBJ1-2
clone_size: many
d_call: NA
cdr3_nt: TGCGCCAGCAGCCGGGGCCGGGAGGGGAGATATGGCTACACCTTC
cdr3_aa: CASSRGREGRYGYTF

cdr3_length: 12
v_call: TRBV29-1
j_call: TRBJ2-7
clone_size: many
d_call: NA
cdr3_nt: TGCAGCGTTGAAGACCAATCCTACGAGCAGTACTTC
cdr3_aa: CSVEDQSYEQYF

cdr3_length: 20
v_call: TRBV4-1
j_call: TRBJ2-1
clone_size: few
d_call: TRBD2
cdr3_nt: TGCGCCAGCAGCCAAGATCCCGGACTAGCGGGGGGACATACCTACAATGAGCAGTTCTTC
cdr3_aa: CASSQDPGLAGGHTYNEQFF

cdr3_length: 14
v_call: TRBV6-6
j_call: TRBJ1-4
clone_size: once
d_call: TRBD1
cdr3_nt: TGTGCCAGCAAACCGGGACAGGGGAATGAAAAACTGTTTTTT
cdr3_aa: CASKPGQGNEKLFF

cdr3_length: 17
v_call: TRBV5-4
j_call: TRBJ2-3
clone_size: NA
d_call: TRBD2
cdr3_nt: TGTGCCAGCACCACTGGGTCTAGCGGGCCTTCCTTAGATACGCAGTATTTT
cdr3_aa: CASTTGSSGPSLDTQYF

cdr3_length: 15
v_call: TRBV27
j_call: TRBJ2-7
clone_size: medium-sized
d_call: NA
cdr3_nt: TGTGCCAGCAGTTTACTCAGGGGCGGGTTTTACGAGCAGTACTTC
cdr3_aa: CASSLLRGGFYEQYF

cdr3_length: 13
v_call: TRBV7-2
j_call: TRBJ1-1
clone_size: few
d_call: NA
cdr3_nt: TGTGCCAGCAGCTTATCCGACGTCACTGAAGCTTTCTTT
cdr3_aa: CASSLSDVTEAFF

cdr3_length: 15
v_call: TRBV29-1
j_call: TRBJ2-1
clone_size: medium-sized
d_call: NA
cdr3_nt: TGCAGCGTTGAAGAAGGTTATGGCTCCTACAATGAGCAGTTCTTC
cdr3_aa: CSVEEGYGSYNEQFF

cdr3_length: 17
v_call: TRBV4-3
j_call: TRBJ1-5
clone_size: many
d_call: NA
cdr3_nt: TGCGCCAGCAGCCAAGATTCGCTGGGAGGTGGCAATCAGCCCCAGCATTTT
cdr3_aa: CASSQDSLGGGNQPQHF

cdr3_length: 12
v_call: TRBV4-1
j_call: TRBJ2-3
clone_size: few
d_call: NA
cdr3_nt: TGCGCCAGCAGCTCGCTGGGTCTGGCGCAGTATTTT
cdr3_aa: CASSSLGLAQYF

cdr3_length: 12
v_call: TRBV5-1
j_call: TRBJ2-1
clone_size: NA
d_call: NA
cdr3_nt: TGCGCCAGCAGCTTCACAGGGTTTGAGCAGTTCTTC
cdr3_aa: CASSFTGFEQFF

cdr3_length: 12
v_call: TRBV5-1
j_call: TRBJ2-3
clone_size: NA
d_call: NA
cdr3_nt: TGCGCCAGCAGCTTGGTATGGCGTACGCAGTATTTT
cdr3_aa: CASSLVWRTQYF

cdr3_length: 16
v_call: TRBV14
j_call: TRBJ2-2
clone_size: few
d_call: NA
cdr3_nt: TGTGCCAGCAGCCAAGAGGGAGGTCTAAACACCGGGGAGCTGTTTTTT
cdr3_aa: CASSQEGGLNTGELFF

cdr3_length: 15
v_call: TRBV11-2
j_call: TRBJ2-5
clone_size: many
d_call: NA
cdr3_nt: TGTGCCAGCAGCTTAGGGTACGGGTATCCAGAGACCCAGTACTTC
cdr3_aa: CASSLGYGYPETQYF

cdr3_length: 15
v_call: TRBV6-6
j_call: TRBJ2-1
clone_size: many
d_call: TRBD2
cdr3_nt: TGTGCCAGCAGTCCCCGGGTAGCGGGGTACAATGAGCAGTTCTTC
cdr3_aa: CASSPRVAGYNEQFF

cdr3_length: 13
v_call: TRBV7-8
j_call: TRBJ1-5
clone_size: NA
d_call: NA
cdr3_nt: TGTGCCAGCAGCGGGGGGAGCAATCAGCCCCAGCATTTT
cdr3_aa: CASSGGSNQPQHF

cdr3_length: 13
v_call: TRBV20-1
j_call: TRBJ2-7
clone_size: few
d_call: NA
cdr3_nt: TGCAGTGCTAATAGCGGCCGGACCTACGAGCAGTACTTC
cdr3_aa: CSANSGRTYEQYF

cdr3_length: 14
v_call: TRBV6-5
j_call: TRBJ2-7
clone_size: NA
d_call: NA
cdr3_nt: TGTGCCAGCAGTCCGCGCGGCGAGAGCTCCGAGCAGTACTTC
cdr3_aa: CASSPRGESSEQYF

cdr3_length: 15
v_call: TRBV29-1
j_call: TRBJ2-1
clone_size: many
d_call: NA
cdr3_nt: TGCAGCGTAGACTCACTAGAAGGTGAGACCGGTGAGCAGTTCTTC
cdr3_aa: CSVDSLEGETGEQFF

cdr3_length: 19
v_call: TRBV20-1
j_call: TRBJ2-6
clone_size: medium-sized
d_call: TRBD1
cdr3_nt: TGCAGTGCCCTACCATACAGGGGGCCACAGACGTCTGGGGCCAACGTCCTGACTTTC
cdr3_aa: CSALPYRGPQTSGANVLTF

cdr3_length: 16
v_call: TRBV5-1
j_call: TRBJ1-1
clone_size: few
d_call: NA
cdr3_nt: TGCGCCAGCAGCTCTCTGGGACTGAATGCGAACACTGAAGCTTTCTTT
cdr3_aa: CASSSLGLNANTEAFF

cdr3_length: 15
v_call: TRBV14
j_call: TRBJ2-1
clone_size: medium-sized
d_call: NA
cdr3_nt: TGTGCCAGCAGCCCCTTTGTGGGGGCTGACAATGAGCAGTTCTTC
cdr3_aa: CASSPFVGADNEQFF

cdr3_length: 15
v_call: TRBV14
j_call: TRBJ1-1
clone_size: many
d_call: NA
cdr3_nt: TGTGCCAGCAGCCAAGCTTCAGCCTTGAACACTGAAGCTTTCTTT
cdr3_aa: CASSQASALNTEAFF

cdr3_length: 16
v_call: TRBV5-6
j_call: TRBJ1-1
clone_size: NA
d_call: NA
cdr3_nt: TGTGCCAGCAGCTTGGAATTTTACGGAGGAAACACTGAAGCTTTCTTT
cdr3_aa: CASSLEFYGGNTEAFF

cdr3_length: 17
v_call: TRBV7-9
j_call: TRBJ1-1
clone_size: NA
d_call: NA
cdr3_nt: TGTGCCAGCAAAACAGGCCCCCACTATGTTATGAACACTGAAGCTTTCTTT
cdr3_aa: CASKTGPHYVMNTEAFF

cdr3_length: 14
v_call: TRBV10-3
j_call: TRBJ2-5
clone_size: many
d_call: NA
cdr3_nt: TGTGCCACATGGTCCGGGACACAGCAAGAGACCCAGTACTTC
cdr3_aa: CATWSGTQQETQYF

cdr3_length: 16
v_call: TRBV5-6
j_call: TRBJ1-4
clone_size: NA
d_call: NA
cdr3_nt: TGTGCCAGCAGCTTGGCCGTAAGGGGTAGCGGGGAAAAACTGTTTTTT
cdr3_aa: CASSLAVRGSGEKLFF

cdr3_length: 17
v_call: TRBV24-1
j_call: TRBJ2-2
clone_size: many
d_call: NA
cdr3_nt: TGTGCCACCAGTGATCCTGGTGGGGGTGTTAACACCGGGGAGCTGTTTTTT
cdr3_aa: CATSDPGGGVNTGELFF

cdr3_length: 15
v_call: TRBV3-1
j_call: TRBJ2-7
clone_size: NA
d_call: NA
cdr3_nt: TGTGCCAGCAGCCTTGCCTGGACTGGGAACTACGAGCAGTACTTC
cdr3_aa: CASSLAWTGNYEQYF

cdr3_length: 16
v_call: TRBV11-2
j_call: TRBJ2-3
clone_size: NA
d_call: TRBD2
cdr3_nt: TGTGCCAGCAGCTTCTCTAGCGGTCTCCACACAGATACGCAGTATTTT
cdr3_aa: CASSFSSGLHTDTQYF

cdr3_length: 13
v_call: TRBV30
j_call: TRBJ2-7
clone_size: NA
d_call: NA
cdr3_nt: TGTGCCTGGAGTCTTGATAACTCCTACGAGCAGTACTTC
cdr3_aa: CAWSLDNSYEQYF

cdr3_length: 14
v_call: TRBV21-1
j_call: TRBJ1-2
clone_size: few
d_call: NA
cdr3_nt: TGTGCCAGCAGCCCGGGGGGGACCAACTATGGCTACACCTTC
cdr3_aa: CASSPGGTNYGYTF

cdr3_length: 15
v_call: TRBV3-1
j_call: TRBJ2-7
clone_size: NA
d_call: NA
cdr3_nt: TGTGCCAGCAGCCAATCACGGGGGGCGTTCTACGAGCAGTACTTC
cdr3_aa: CASSQSRGAFYEQYF

cdr3_length: 14
v_call: TRBV7-9
j_call: TRBJ1-1
clone_size: many
d_call: NA
cdr3_nt: TGTGCCAGCAGCTGGGCAAAGACAGTCGCTGAAGCTTTCTTT
cdr3_aa: CASSWAKTVAEAFF

cdr3_length: 10
v_call: TRBV28
j_call: TRBJ2-7
clone_size: many
d_call: NA
cdr3_nt: TGTGCCAGCAGCTTGTACGAGCAGTACTTC
cdr3_aa: CASSLYEQYF

cdr3_length: 18
v_call: TRBV4-1
j_call: TRBJ2-2
clone_size: NA
d_call: TRBD2
cdr3_nt: TGCGCCAGCAGCACCCGCCTACTAGCGGGAGGGTTCACCGGGGAGCTGTTTTTT
cdr3_aa: CASSTRLLAGGFTGELFF

cdr3_length: 18
v_call: TRBV12-3/TRBV12-4
j_call: TRBJ2-1
clone_size: medium-sized
d_call: NA
cdr3_nt: TGTGCCAGCAGTTTAATCTTAAATGTATACAGCTCCTACAATGAGCAGTTCTTC
cdr3_aa: CASSLILNVYSSYNEQFF

cdr3_length: 14
v_call: TRBV9
j_call: TRBJ2-5
clone_size: NA
d_call: NA
cdr3_nt: TGTGCCAGCAGCGTAACAGGAAGGTGGGAGACCCAGTACTTC
cdr3_aa: CASSVTGRWETQYF

cdr3_length: 15
v_call: TRBV10-2
j_call: TRBJ2-3
clone_size: many
d_call: TRBD2
cdr3_nt: TGCGCCAGCAGTGAGCCCGGACTAGGCGGAGATACGCAGTATTTT
cdr3_aa: CASSEPGLGGDTQYF

cdr3_length: 18
v_call: TRBV7-8
j_call: TRBJ2-1
clone_size: NA
d_call: NA
cdr3_nt: TGTGCCAGCAGCTTTTGGAAGCTTTTGGGTCACTCCTACAATGAGCAGTTCTTC
cdr3_aa: CASSFWKLLGHSYNEQFF

cdr3_length: 14
v_call: TRBV12-3/TRBV12-4
j_call: TRBJ1-5
clone_size: NA
d_call: NA
cdr3_nt: TGTGCCAGCAGTTTGTGGGGGAGCAATCAGCCCCAGCATTTT
cdr3_aa: CASSLWGSNQPQHF

cdr3_length: 15
v_call: TRBV20-1
j_call: TRBJ2-1
clone_size: many
d_call: TRBD2
cdr3_nt: TGCAGTGCTAGAGGGGGACTAGCGGGAGTCAATGAGCAGTTCTTC
cdr3_aa: CSARGGLAGVNEQFF

cdr3_length: 10
v_call: TRBV29-1
j_call: TRBJ2-1
clone_size: many
d_call: NA
cdr3_nt: TGCAGCGTTGAAGGTTCAGGGCTGTTCTTC
cdr3_aa: CSVEGSGLFF

cdr3_length: 14
v_call: TRBV29-1
j_call: TRBJ2-7
clone_size: many
d_call: NA
cdr3_nt: TGCAGCATCTCGAGGGCCCAGGAACCGTACGAGCAGTACTTC
cdr3_aa: CSISRAQEPYEQYF

cdr3_length: 15
v_call: TRBV24-1
j_call: TRBJ2-5
clone_size: medium-sized
d_call: TRBD1
cdr3_nt: TGTGCCACCAGTGCCGAAGACAGGGGAGAAGAGACCCAGTACTTC
cdr3_aa: CATSAEDRGEETQYF

cdr3_length: 15
v_call: TRBV10-3
j_call: TRBJ2-3
clone_size: many
d_call: NA
cdr3_nt: TGTGCCATCAGTGAGTCGGGATCGGGTCAGCATACGCAGTATTTT
cdr3_aa: CAISESGSGQHTQYF